This T cell receptor beta chain was captured in a study of blood T cell repertoires in COVID-19. Overall study context: Sample material is recorded as cDNA or gDNA derived from T cells, B-cell-depleted T cells, or PBMCs.

Per the original data handling: Counts of nucleated cells, estimated from reference gene primer amplification, were obtained. Measured with immunoSEQ multiplex PCR; TCRdb has only the in-frame clones, and not every one. That table furnishes V, J and clone size, whereas the DNA furnished D and trimming. The data show about 250,000 clones, with more than 70% seen just once and 5.7% held by the top ten. This sequence originates from a man older than 75 with acute or convalescent COVID-19. Sequencing was done on a sample of peripheral blood.

The CDR3, as DNA: TGCGCCAGCAGCGTCGGACAGCTAGGGGCCGGGGAGCTGTTTTTT. It translates to CASSVGQLGAGELFF. The rearrangement joins TRBV5-1 to TRBJ2-2; D perhaps matches TRBD1 (6 bases). Trimming took 4 bases from V and 6 from J, leaving 16 bases between them. The CDR3 has 15 amino acids. Germline lookup yields CDR1 SGHRS and CDR2 YFSETQ.